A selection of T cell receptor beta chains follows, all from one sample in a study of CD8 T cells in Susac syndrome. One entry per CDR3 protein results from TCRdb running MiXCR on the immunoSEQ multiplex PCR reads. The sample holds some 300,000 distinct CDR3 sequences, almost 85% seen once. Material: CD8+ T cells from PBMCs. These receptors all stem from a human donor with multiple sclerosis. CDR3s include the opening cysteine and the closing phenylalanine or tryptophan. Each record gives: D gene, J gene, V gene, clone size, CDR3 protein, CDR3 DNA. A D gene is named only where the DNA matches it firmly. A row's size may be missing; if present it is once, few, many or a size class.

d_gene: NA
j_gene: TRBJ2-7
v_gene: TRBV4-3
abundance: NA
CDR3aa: CASSQKERQGRHEQYF
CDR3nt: TGCGCCAGCAGCCAAAAGGAGAGGCAGGGGCGCCACGAGCAGTACTTC

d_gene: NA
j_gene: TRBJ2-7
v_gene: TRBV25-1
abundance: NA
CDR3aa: CASSEGPGRSSYEQYF
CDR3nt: TGTGCCAGCAGTGAAGGGCCCGGCCGGAGCTCCTACGAGCAGTACTTC

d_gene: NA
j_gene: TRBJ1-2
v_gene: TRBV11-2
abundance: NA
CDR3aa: CASSLRSPTGPSGYTF
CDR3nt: TGTGCCAGCAGCTTACGCTCCCCGACAGGTCCTTCGGGCTACACCTTC

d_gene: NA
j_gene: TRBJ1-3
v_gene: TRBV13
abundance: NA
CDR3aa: CASSARGYTGNTIYF
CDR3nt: TGTGCCAGCAGCGCCCGGGGTTATACTGGAAACACCATATATTTT

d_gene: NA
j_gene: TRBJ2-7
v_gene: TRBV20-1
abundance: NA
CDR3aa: CSARGRVTYEQYF
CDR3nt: TGCAGTGCTAGAGGCAGGGTAACCTACGAGCAGTACTTC

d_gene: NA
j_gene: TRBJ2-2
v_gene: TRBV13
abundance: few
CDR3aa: CASSAGLGRTDKTTGELFF
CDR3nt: TGTGCCAGCAGCGCCGGACTGGGACGCACCGATAAAACCACCGGGGAGCTGTTTTTT

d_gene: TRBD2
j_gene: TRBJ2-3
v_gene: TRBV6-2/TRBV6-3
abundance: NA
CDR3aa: CASSYLAGGTDTQYF
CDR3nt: TGTGCCAGCAGTTACTTAGCGGGAGGCACAGATACGCAGTATTTT

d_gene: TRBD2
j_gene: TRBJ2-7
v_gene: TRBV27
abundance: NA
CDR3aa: CASSLFIAGGYEQYF
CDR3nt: TGTGCCAGCAGTTTATTTATCGCGGGAGGCTACGAGCAGTACTTC

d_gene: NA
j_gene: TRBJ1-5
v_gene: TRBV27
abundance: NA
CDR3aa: CASRGGAQLWPQHF
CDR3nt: TGTGCCAGCAGAGGGGGGGCGCAACTCTGGCCCCAGCATTTT

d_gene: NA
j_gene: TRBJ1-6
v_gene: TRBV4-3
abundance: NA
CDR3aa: CASSRVLQGSINSPLHF
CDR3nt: TGCGCCAGCAGCCGGGTCCTTCAGGGCTCCATAAATTCACCCCTCCACTTT